This is a list of T cell receptor beta chains from one sample in a study of post-analysis software for immune sequencing data. MiXCR was run by TCRdb on the PCR reads, yielding one entry per CDR3 protein. The table records about 200,000 distinct CDR3 sequences, around 30% of them present only once. The sequenced sample consisted of blood. These receptors originate from a girl under 18 with multiple sclerosis. The CDR3 runs from the conserved cysteine through the conserved F or W. The order of the fields is clone size, J gene, D gene, V gene, CDR3 DNA, CDR3 protein. A D gene is named only where the DNA matches it firmly. Some rows have no size entry. The others give once, few or many, or a class for an expanded clone.

size: many; J: TRBJ2-5; D: TRBD1; V: TRBV4-1; DNA: TGCGCCAGCAGCCACCAGGGGGTCCAAGAGACCCAGTACTTC; CDR3: CASSHQGVQETQYF
size: many; J: TRBJ2-7; D: .; V: TRBV15; DNA: TGTGCCACCAGCAGAGCCGGGACATCCTACGAGCAGTACTTC; CDR3: CATSRAGTSYEQYF
size: many; J: TRBJ2-1; D: TRBD2; V: TRBV5-1; DNA: TGCGCCAGCAGCTTCGGGACTAGCCTGTATGAGCAGTTCTTC; CDR3: CASSFGTSLYEQFF
size: .; J: TRBJ2-1; D: .; V: TRBV3-1; DNA: TGTGCCAGCAGCCAATCCCGATCAGGTAATGAGCAGTTCTTC; CDR3: CASSQSRSGNEQFF
size: .; J: TRBJ1-1; D: .; V: TRBV5-5; DNA: TGTGCCAGCAGAACGAACGTCGGGGTGCGTGAAGCTTTCTTT; CDR3: CASRTNVGVREAFF
size: many; J: TRBJ1-6; D: .; V: TRBV5-1; DNA: TGCGCCAGCAGGGTACAATCCGCCCCGGTAAATTCACCCCTCCACTTT; CDR3: CASRVQSAPVNSPLHF
size: few; J: TRBJ1-1; D: .; V: TRBV29-1; DNA: TGCAGCGTTGAACTCGGGAGAACTGAAGCTTTCTTT; CDR3: CSVELGRTEAFF
size: many; J: TRBJ2-5; D: TRBD2; V: TRBV5-1; DNA: TGCGCCAGCAGCTTGGGACTAGCGGGAGAGACCCAGTACTTC; CDR3: CASSLGLAGETQYF
size: .; J: TRBJ1-2; D: TRBD1; V: TRBV7-2; DNA: TGTGCCAGCAGCGTACGGGACAGGGGGCAAGGTGGCTACACCTTC; CDR3: CASSVRDRGQGGYTF
size: .; J: TRBJ2-6; D: .; V: TRBV7-9; DNA: TGTGCCAGCAGCCACGCAGGGCCTGGGGCCAACGTCCTGACTTTC; CDR3: CASSHAGPGANVLTF
size: many; J: TRBJ1-2; D: .; V: TRBV4-1; DNA: TGCGCCAGCAGCCAAGACACAGAGCACTATGGCTACACCTTC; CDR3: CASSQDTEHYGYTF
size: .; J: TRBJ1-5; D: .; V: TRBV28; DNA: TGTGCCAGCAGGATTCTCAGGATTCGCAATCAGCCCCAGCATTTT; CDR3: CASRILRIRNQPQHF
size: many; J: TRBJ2-3; D: .; V: TRBV4-1; DNA: TGCGCCAGCAGCCAAGACAGGGTTACAGATACGCAGTATTTT; CDR3: CASSQDRVTDTQYF
size: .; J: TRBJ2-1; D: TRBD1; V: TRBV7-9; DNA: TGTGCCAGCAGCTTAAGGCAGGGGGTGTACAATGAGCAGTTCTTC; CDR3: CASSLRQGVYNEQFF
size: few; J: TRBJ2-7; D: .; V: TRBV30; DNA: TGTGCCTGGAGACTGGTCGGAACCTACGAGCAGTACTTC; CDR3: CAWRLVGTYEQYF
size: .; J: TRBJ1-2; D: .; V: TRBV6-5; DNA: TGTGCCAGCAGACGGACCGGAGCTAACTATGGCTACACCTTC; CDR3: CASRRTGANYGYTF
size: many; J: TRBJ1-2; D: .; V: TRBV7-9; DNA: TGTGCCAGCAGCTCCGCCTCAGGGTCCTATGGCTACACCTTC; CDR3: CASSSASGSYGYTF
size: few; J: TRBJ1-2; D: .; V: TRBV2; DNA: TGTGCCAGCAGTGAACGGCAGGGATACGTCGGTGGCTACACCTTC; CDR3: CASSERQGYVGGYTF
size: few; J: TRBJ2-3; D: .; V: TRBV10-3; DNA: TGTGCCATCAGTGACAGCGTAACCACAGATACGCAGTATTTT; CDR3: CAISDSVTTDTQYF
size: .; J: TRBJ2-5; D: .; V: TRBV28; DNA: TGTGCCAGCAGTTTCTTGACTAGTTCTGAACAAGAGACCCAGTACTTC; CDR3: CASSFLTSSEQETQYF
size: many; J: TRBJ2-4; D: .; V: TRBV6-1; DNA: TGTGCCAGCAGGAGGGGGGGACAGGAAAACATTCAGTACTTC; CDR3: CASRRGGQENIQYF
size: .; J: TRBJ1-1; D: .; V: TRBV2; DNA: TGTGCCAGCAGTGCGGAAGAGGGATACACTGAAGCTTTCTTT; CDR3: CASSAEEGYTEAFF
size: many; J: TRBJ2-1; D: .; V: TRBV5-1; DNA: TGCGCCAGCAGCTTATCGAACGCGGCCGTCGAGCAGTTCTTC; CDR3: CASSLSNAAVEQFF
size: .; J: TRBJ2-4; D: TRBD1; V: TRBV5-1; DNA: TGCGCCAGCAGCGCGCAGGGGGACAAAAACATTCAGTACTTC; CDR3: CASSAQGDKNIQYF
size: .; J: TRBJ2-3; D: .; V: TRBV14; DNA: TGTGCCAGCAGCCCCCGACTAGGCCGGCACATTAATACGCAGTATTTT; CDR3: CASSPRLGRHINTQYF
size: .; J: TRBJ2-7; D: TRBD2; V: TRBV20-1; DNA: TGCAGGGGGGAGGGGCCGACCTACGAGCAGTACTTC; CDR3: CRGEGPTYEQYF
size: few; J: TRBJ1-1; D: .; V: TRBV5-1; DNA: TGCGCCAGCAGCTCTCTCACGGACACTGAAGCTTTCTTT; CDR3: CASSSLTDTEAFF
size: .; J: TRBJ1-2; D: TRBD1; V: TRBV12-3/TRBV12-4; DNA: TGTGCCAGCAGTCCCAAGACAGGGGGTCATAACTATGGCTACACCTTC; CDR3: CASSPKTGGHNYGYTF
size: .; J: TRBJ2-7; D: TRBD1; V: TRBV28; DNA: TGTGCCAGCAGTCCCCAGACAGGGACCGAGCAGTACTTC; CDR3: CASSPQTGTEQYF
size: .; J: TRBJ2-1; D: .; V: TRBV3-1; DNA: TGTGCCAGCAGCCAAGTCCATGAGCAGTTCTTC; CDR3: CASSQVHEQFF
size: few; J: TRBJ2-1; D: .; V: TRBV10-3; DNA: TGTGCCATCAGTGTGTTCTCCTACAATGAGCAGTTCTTC; CDR3: CAISVFSYNEQFF
size: many; J: TRBJ2-7; D: .; V: TRBV6-2/TRBV6-3; DNA: TGTGCCAGCAGTTATTTAAGGGGCTACGAGCAGTACTTC; CDR3: CASSYLRGYEQYF
size: .; J: TRBJ2-1; D: .; V: TRBV15; DNA: TGTGCCACCAGCGTGGGCCTCGATACAGGGATTGAGCAGTTCTTC; CDR3: CATSVGLDTGIEQFF
size: few; J: TRBJ1-1; D: .; V: TRBV6-1; DNA: TGTGCCAAGTGGGTCTCGAACACTGAAGCTTTCTTT; CDR3: CAKWVSNTEAFF
size: many; J: TRBJ2-7; D: .; V: TRBV29-1; DNA: TGCAGCGTAGATGCAGGGGAAAGCTACGAGCAGTACTTC; CDR3: CSVDAGESYEQYF
size: .; J: TRBJ2-3; D: .; V: TRBV12-3/TRBV12-4; DNA: TGTGCCAGCAGTCTCCCACAGAGCGCAGATACGCAATATTTT; CDR3: CASSLPQSADTQYF
size: few; J: TRBJ2-4; D: .; V: TRBV3-1; DNA: TGTGCCAGCAGCCTCCCCTCGGGACAAAAAAACATTCAGTACTTC; CDR3: CASSLPSGQKNIQYF
size: .; J: TRBJ2-1; D: .; V: TRBV2; DNA: TGTGCCAGCAGCAAAAACCCACGGAATGAGCAGTTCTTC; CDR3: CASSKNPRNEQFF
size: few; J: TRBJ2-7; D: TRBD2; V: TRBV5-1; DNA: TGCGCCAGCAGCTTGGGTGGGGGACTAAGGGGCTACGAGCAGTACTTC; CDR3: CASSLGGGLRGYEQYF
size: .; J: TRBJ2-3; D: TRBD2; V: TRBV2; DNA: TGTGCCAGCAGTGAGGCCGGGACTAGAACAGATACGCAGTATTTT; CDR3: CASSEAGTRTDTQYF
size: few; J: TRBJ2-1; D: TRBD2; V: TRBV18; DNA: TGTGCCAGCTCACTGGGACTAGCGGGGATCAATGAGCAGTTCTTC; CDR3: CASSLGLAGINEQFF
size: few; J: TRBJ1-1; D: .; V: TRBV28; DNA: TGTGCCAGCAGTTTACCCAGGAATAGACCGAACACTGAAGCTTTCTTT; CDR3: CASSLPRNRPNTEAFF
size: few; J: TRBJ2-7; D: TRBD2; V: TRBV27; DNA: TGTGCCAGCAAAATAGCGGGAGGGCTCTACGAGCAGTACTTC; CDR3: CASKIAGGLYEQYF
size: many; J: TRBJ2-1; D: TRBD2; V: TRBV20-1; DNA: TGCAGTGCTAGAGGCCCGGGACTAGCGGGAGTCAATGAGCAGTTCTTC; CDR3: CSARGPGLAGVNEQFF
size: .; J: TRBJ1-2; D: TRBD1; V: TRBV6-2/TRBV6-3; DNA: TGTGCCAGCAGCACCCTCGGACAGGGGGACTATGGCTACACCTTC; CDR3: CASSTLGQGDYGYTF
size: .; J: TRBJ1-4; D: .; V: TRBV20-1; DNA: TGCAGTGCCACACAGGGAGGCGGGAAAGAAAAACTGTTTTTT; CDR3: CSATQGGGKEKLFF
size: .; J: TRBJ1-6; D: .; V: TRBV14; DNA: TGTGCCAGCAGCCAAGGGGGCAGGGGTAATTCACCCCTCCACTTT; CDR3: CASSQGGRGNSPLHF
size: many; J: TRBJ2-7; D: .; V: TRBV20-1; DNA: TGCAGTGCTACTATTAGGGGGGGGGCCTACGAGCAGTACTTC; CDR3: CSATIRGGAYEQYF
size: many; J: TRBJ2-3; D: TRBD1; V: TRBV7-3; DNA: TGTGCCAGCAGCTTACTTGGAAAGGGGGCGCCCCTTAATACGCAGTATTTT; CDR3: CASSLLGKGAPLNTQYF
size: many; J: TRBJ2-7; D: TRBD2; V: TRBV29-1; DNA: TGCAGCGTTAAAGGGAGGGCGTCCTACGAGCAGTACTTC; CDR3: CSVKGRASYEQYF
size: .; J: TRBJ1-4; D: TRBD1; V: TRBV11-2; DNA: TGTGCCAGCAGCTCAACACAGGGGACTAATGAAAAACTGTTTTTT; CDR3: CASSSTQGTNEKLFF
size: .; J: TRBJ2-4; D: .; V: TRBV29-1; DNA: TGCAGCGGGATAGTATTGGCCAAAAACATTCAGTACTTC; CDR3: CSGIVLAKNIQYF
size: .; J: TRBJ1-1; D: TRBD1; V: TRBV20-1; DNA: TGCAGTGCTACCCCTAGGACAGGGAGGAGCACTGAAGCTTTCTTT; CDR3: CSATPRTGRSTEAFF
size: .; J: TRBJ1-1; D: .; V: TRBV6-5; DNA: TGTGCCAGCAGTTACGCGGACAGCTCTAAAGCTTTCTTT; CDR3: CASSYADSSKAFF
size: few; J: TRBJ1-2; D: TRBD1; V: TRBV5-1; DNA: TGCGCCAGCAGCCCCGCATCGGGACAGAACTATGGCTACACCTTC; CDR3: CASSPASGQNYGYTF
size: once; J: TRBJ2-1; D: TRBD2; V: TRBV20-1; DNA: TGCAGTGCTAGTACTAGCGGGAATGAGCAGTTCTTC; CDR3: CSASTSGNEQFF
size: many; J: TRBJ2-5; D: .; V: TRBV6-5; DNA: TGTGCCAGCAGCGGGACTTCGGCCCAACAAGAGACCCAGTACTTC; CDR3: CASSGTSAQQETQYF